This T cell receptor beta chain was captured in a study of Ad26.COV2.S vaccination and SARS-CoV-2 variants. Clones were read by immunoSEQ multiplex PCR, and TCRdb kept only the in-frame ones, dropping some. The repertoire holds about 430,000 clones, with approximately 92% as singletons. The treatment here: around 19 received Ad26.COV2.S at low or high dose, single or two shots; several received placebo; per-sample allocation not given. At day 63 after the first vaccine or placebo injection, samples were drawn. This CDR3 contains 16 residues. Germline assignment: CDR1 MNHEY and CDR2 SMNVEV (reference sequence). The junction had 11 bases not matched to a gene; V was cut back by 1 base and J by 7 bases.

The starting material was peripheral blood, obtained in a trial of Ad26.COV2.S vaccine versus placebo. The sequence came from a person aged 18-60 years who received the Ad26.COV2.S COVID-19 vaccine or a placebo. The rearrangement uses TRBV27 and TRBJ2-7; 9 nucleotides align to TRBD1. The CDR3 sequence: CASSLYGPTGGQEQYF. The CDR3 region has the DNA TGTGCCAGCAGTTTATATGGCCCGACAGGGGGGCAAGAGCAGTACTTC.